These T cell receptor beta chains were read from a single sample in a study of cytomegalovirus exposure and HLA in healthy donors. The table came from immunoSEQ multiplex PCR; TCRdb's copy has only in-frame clones and leaves some out. The sample comprises roughly 130,000 clones, roughly two thirds of which are singletons, and about 1.5% rests with the top ten. The specimen sequenced was PBMCs. The receptors derive from a man aged 25-45 years in good health and CMV-seropositive. CDR3s include the opening cysteine and the closing phenylalanine or tryptophan. Fields, in order: V gene, J gene, D gene, clone size, CDR3 DNA, CDR3 protein. A D gene is named only where the DNA matches it firmly. Size is stated for part of the rows, as once, few or many counts, or as a class when the clone is expanded.

v_gene: TRBV7-2
j_gene: TRBJ2-5
d_gene: -
abundance: -
CDR3nt: TGTGCCAGCAGCGACGGCAGAGGGAGAGAGACCCAGTACTTC
CDR3aa: CASSDGRGRETQYF

v_gene: TRBV18
j_gene: TRBJ1-1
d_gene: -
abundance: -
CDR3nt: TGTGCCAGCTCACCAAGGGGGGGCACTGAAGCTTTCTTT
CDR3aa: CASSPRGGTEAFF

v_gene: TRBV2
j_gene: TRBJ2-7
d_gene: TRBD1
abundance: -
CDR3nt: TGTGCCAGCAGTCGATACCACCTTGGACAGGGGGGATATGGGCAGTACTTC
CDR3aa: CASSRYHLGQGGYGQYF

v_gene: TRBV5-5
j_gene: TRBJ2-5
d_gene: -
abundance: -
CDR3nt: TGTGCCAGCAGCAGCGCGGGGTCCGGGACCCAGTACTTC
CDR3aa: CASSSAGSGTQYF

v_gene: TRBV9
j_gene: TRBJ1-1
d_gene: -
abundance: -
CDR3nt: TGTGCCAGCAGCGCAGGGGTGAGCACTGAAGCTTTCTTT
CDR3aa: CASSAGVSTEAFF

v_gene: TRBV18
j_gene: TRBJ2-7
d_gene: TRBD2
abundance: -
CDR3nt: TGTGCCAGCTCACCCTCGGCGGGAGGATCCTACGAGCAGTACTTC
CDR3aa: CASSPSAGGSYEQYF

v_gene: TRBV27
j_gene: TRBJ2-7
d_gene: TRBD2
abundance: -
CDR3nt: TGTGCCAGCAGTTTAAACCTGGGGGACTACTCCTACGAGCAGTACTTC
CDR3aa: CASSLNLGDYSYEQYF

v_gene: TRBV10-3
j_gene: TRBJ2-7
d_gene: TRBD1
abundance: few
CDR3nt: TGTGCCATCAGTCGAGTCTCGGACAGGGGCTCCTACGAGCAGTACTTC
CDR3aa: CAISRVSDRGSYEQYF

v_gene: TRBV6-6
j_gene: TRBJ2-7
d_gene: -
abundance: -
CDR3nt: TGTGCCAGCAGTCCCCGGGCGGGCAGGGACTTATACGAGCAGTACTTC
CDR3aa: CASSPRAGRDLYEQYF

v_gene: TRBV21-1
j_gene: TRBJ1-5
d_gene: -
abundance: -
CDR3nt: TGTGCCAGCAGGGGGGACAGAGGAGATCAGCCCCAGCATTTT
CDR3aa: CASRGDRGDQPQHF

v_gene: TRBV4-3
j_gene: TRBJ1-2
d_gene: -
abundance: few
CDR3nt: TGCGCCAGCAGCCAGAACAGGTTATCTAACTATGGCTACACCTTC
CDR3aa: CASSQNRLSNYGYTF

v_gene: TRBV11-2
j_gene: TRBJ2-3
d_gene: -
abundance: -
CDR3nt: TGTGCCAGCAGCTTACTGGCAGGGATGGTGGGAACTCCGCAGTATTTT
CDR3aa: CASSLLAGMVGTPQYF